This TCR beta chain stems from a study of T cells in Graves' hyperthyroidism and ophthalmopathy (dated by TCRdb to about 2019). General notes on the study: Peripheral blood was collected at initial diagnosis, before any treatment. A discovery cohort of fewer than 110 patients, roughly 40 with Graves' ophthalmopathy and about 58 with stable Graves' hyperthyroidism, was used to find distinguishing TCR V-J signatures. An independent validation cohort of 18 to 20 hyperthyroidism patients and 17 patients who later progressed to ophthalmopathy tested prospective prediction of ophthalmopathy. For training and testing, the 80 to 100 patients in the discovery cohort were randomly divided in a 7:3 ratio. In addition, the study compared T-cell repertoires in thyroid tissue and in blood from about 6 Graves' hyperthyroidism patients. Once sampling was done, hyperthyroidism patients were given methimazole at a starting dose of 30 mg daily, whereas ophthalmopathy patients were given high-dose intravenous methylprednisolone. TCR Vbeta CDR3 sequencing of approximately 140 peripheral blood samples (43 ophthalmopathy, over 70 hyperthyroidism and around 17 progressor patients) is reported in the paper.

Amplification of TCR beta CDR3 regions was carried out from RNA transcripts. A first-round RT-PCR of the TCR CDR3 used the HTBI primer set with the Qiagen OneStep RT-PCR kit. Libraries were constructed in a second round of multiplex PCR, after which size selection and purification were performed. Libraries were sequenced paired-end with 100 bp reads on an Illumina HiSeq2000. In the authors' own workflow: SOAPnuke was used to process the raw data, removing reads that contained adapters or uncalled bases, had a mean Phred below 15, or lacked an exact match to the constant primer or identifier. COPE v1.2.5 was used to merge high-quality paired reads, and clonotypes were defined as unique nucleotide sequences. MiTCR v1.1 was used to align the clonotypes against IMGT TRBV, TRBD and TRBJ reference segments. Only V-J combinations with frequency above 0.0001, covering 99.2% of repertoires, were analysed. The TCS score was defined as the ratio of F50 (clonal expansion) to E x V (chaos), calculated using BLOSUM62-based TCRdist between CDR3 peptides within each V-J. Welch's t-statistics and random forest reduced roughly 530 V-J features to some 14, which were used in a naive Bayes classifier (R e1071). TCRdb reprocessing: public reads trimmed at Q25 with fastp, clones called with MiXCR, in-frame beta chains kept. Merged by CDR3 protein, the rows form single entries marked with the most common genes and DNA. TCRdb, not the authors, supplied the V and J calls. The sample contains approximately 400,000 distinct CDR3 sequences, 15% of them found a single time. The biggest ten clones account for approximately 30% of the sample.

This clonotype appeared many times. Its antigen specificity is not known. Base quality data are lacking; no much larger clone is found one base away. Stable Graves' hyperthyroidism was defined as the absence of progression to ophthalmopathy over 18 months of follow-up. Hyperthyroidism patients were aged 18 to 65 years and newly diagnosed, with disease duration of less than 2 months. Exclusion was applied to patients with uncontrolled infections, other autoimmune diseases, pregnancy or lactation. Diagnoses were established on the basis of clinical symptoms, serum thyroxine and TRAb, thyroid ultrasound, and orbital computed tomography. PBMCs were isolated from roughly 10 ml of fresh peripheral blood by Ficoll-Paque density gradient centrifugation. Total RNA was extracted with Trizol reagent, and quality was checked on an Agilent 2100 Bioanalyzer. What the authors observed across the whole study: During validation, the model predicted progression to ophthalmopathy a median of about 5.9 months ahead of onset, with almost 71% sensitivity and 72% to 80% specificity. Ophthalmopathy was separated from stable hyperthyroidism by a 13 V-J signature model, with just over 85% sensitivity and approximately 84% specificity obtained in cross-validation and 80%/75% obtained in testing. Most expanded thyroid clonotypes (frequency above 0.001) were also detected in blood, suggesting blood repertoires may reflect thyroid immune responses. No statistical method was used to fix the sample size in advance, and group allocation was not hidden from the investigators.

Trimming leaves V shorter by 5 bases and J shorter by 3 bases, with the junction holding 4 bases beyond the gene matches. The germline V gene supplies CDR1 SGHTA and CDR2 FQGTGA. The CDR3 runs 15 residues from the cysteine to the phenylalanine. Left in the record is the CDR3 DNA by itself, 45 bases read in frame from the first base. The specimen was blood. This chain joins TRBV7-3 to TRBJ1-2, with TRBD1 identical over 12 junction bases. This receptor was identified in a woman under 40 with Graves' hyperthyroidism. This receptor carries the CDR3 CASSRDRGRDYGYTF. The DNA sequence is as follows: TGTGCCAGCAGCCGGGACAGGGGGCGCGACTATGGCTACACCTTC.